What follows are 7 T cell receptor beta chains derived from one specimen sequenced in a study of T cells after posttransplantation cyclophosphamide (dated by TCRdb to about 2016). This sample's treatment or condition label indicates: high-dose cyclophosphamide on days +3 and +4 as single-agent GVHD prophylaxis. Busulfan and fludarabine conditioning, a related or unrelated marrow graft, and cyclophosphamide on days +3 and +4 were given to PTCy patients. Library generation was performed with the immunoSEQ multiplex PCR assay. As stored in TCRdb, this immuneACCESS dataset retains in-frame rearrangements with V and J assigned. A fraction of the clones does not appear; measured against another copy, unresolved V genes explain less than half of the discrepancy, and the remainder lacks a known reason. The sample contains some 34,000 clones, 78% of them found a single time. In total, the top ten clones hold roughly 8.3% of the sample.

The sample in question was CD4+ T cells sorted from blood, obtained about 1,900 days after a stem cell transplant with posttransplant cyclophosphamide. The receptors derive from a female patient aged 40-50 years who received an allogeneic stem cell transplant from a related donor, was CMV-positive, and had no GVHD. The graft donor may be the source of some T cells after a transplant.

The rearrangement joins TRBV18 to TRBJ1-3; D not certain. This CDR3 comprises 16 residues. Deletions cut 0 bases from V and 0 bases from J, with 9 bases between. Germline V gene data show CDR1 as KGHSH and CDR2 as LQKENI. The CDR3 bases are TGTGCCAGCTCACCACCGGGAGCCTCCTCTGGAAACACCATATATTTT. Protein: CASSPPGASSGNTIYF.

V usage is TRBV5-1 and J usage is TRBJ1-3; 9 positions agree with TRBD1. This CDR3 spans 16 amino acids. Germline V gives CDR1 SGHRS, CDR2 YFSETQ. V lost 4 bases and J lost 4; bases outside the gene matches: 9. CDR3 region: CASSRDRGSGGNTIYF. As DNA, the CDR3 is TGCGCCAGCAGCCGAGACAGGGGGAGCGGAGGAAACACCATATATTTT.

This CDR3 reads CASSLGAGSYNSPLHF. CDR3 DNA: TGTGCCAGCAGCTTAGGAGCAGGGTCCTATAATTCACCCCTCCACTTT. The chain employs TRBV11-2 and TRBJ1-6, with D perhaps matching TRBD1 (5 bases). The CDR3 covers 16 residues. Trimming took 1 base from V and 1 from J, leaving 8 bases between them. Germline assignment: CDR1 SGHAT and CDR2 FQNNGV.

The chain employs TRBV29-1 and TRBJ2-2, with a weak D call TRBD1 (5 bases). With 3 bases removed from V and 0 bases from J, the gap between germline ends came to 11 bases. Looked up from germline, CDR1 is SQVTM and CDR2 is ANQGSEA. This CDR3 has 15 amino acids. CDR3 sequence (DNA): TGCAGCGTTGAGTTGACAGTAGCGAACACCGGGGAGCTGTTTTTT. This gives the protein CSVELTVANTGELFF.

CDR3 DNA: TGTGCCAGCTCACCCCCGCTTGGTACAGGGGTAGAGACCCAGTACTTC. Protein: CASSPPLGTGVETQYF. The rearrangement uses TRBV18 and TRBJ2-5; 7 bases are shared with TRBD1. Germline lookup yields CDR1 KGHSH and CDR2 LQKENI. Trimming at V came to 3 bases and at J to 4 bases, leaving 11 bases not matched to a gene. The CDR3 has 16 residues.

The chain combines TRBV19 with TRBJ2-5; a possible D gene is TRBD2 (7 bases). CDR1 and CDR2 from the germline V gene are LNHDA and SQIVND (reference sequence). The CDR3 has 14 amino acids. Trimming pared 4 bases from V and 3 bases from J, leaving 12 bases between. CDR3: CASSSGGPEETQYF. The CDR3 region has the DNA TGTGCCAGTAGTAGCGGGGGCCCGGAAGAGACCCAGTACTTC. The variable domain in full, completed from reference TRBV19 and TRBJ2-5, reads DGGITQSPKYLFRKEGQNVTLSCEQNLNHDAMYWYRQDPGQGLRLIYYSQIVNDFQKGDIAEGYSVSREKKESFPLTVTSAQKNPTAFYLCASSSGGPEETQYFGPGTRLLVL.

The chain uses TRBV19 and TRBJ2-6, with 9 positions matching TRBD1. Germline V lookup: CDR1 LNHDA, CDR2 SQIVND (reference sequence). CDR3 length: 19 amino acids. J was trimmed by 2 bases and V by 1 base; bases with no gene match: 9. The CDR3 region has the DNA TGTGCCAGTAGTATAGCTTGGGGGACAGGGAGCCCTGGGGCCAACGTCCTGACTTTC. Its translation is CASSIAWGTGSPGANVLTF.